This T cell receptor beta chain was captured in a study of T cells after yellow fever vaccination (dated 2019 in TCRdb). Study-wide context: Libraries from fractions with low cell numbers were prepared with the SMART-Seq v4 Ultra Low Input RNA kit. The cohort comprised two healthy male donors, one aged 18 to 29 and one aged 30 to 40 years. Blood was drawn at multiple timepoints before and after primary and secondary immunization, with bulk PBMC replicates and cell subsets isolated. To follow T-cell clones before and after primary and booster YFV17D yellow fever vaccination, bulk TCR alpha and beta repertoires were sequenced over time.

This clonotype was observed a handful of times. Its cognate antigen has yet to be identified. Base qualities are not recorded, but no much larger clone differs from it by a single base. The intended sense of this specimen's treatment or condition label: live attenuated yellow fever vaccine strain. PBMCs were isolated from peripheral blood using a standard Ficoll-Paque protocol. CD4 and CD8 T-cell fractions were isolated with Dynabeads CD4 and CD8 positive selection kits. TriZol was used to extract RNA from bulk PBMCs, CD4 and CD8 fractions, and dextramer-positive and dextramer-negative fractions. Overall results and qualifications from the work: The study included only a couple of donors, which limits how far the findings can be generalized. A small share of clonotypes occurred in both CD4 and CD8 compartments, likely arising from convergent recombination. After the booster, most of the clones that had expanded following primary vaccination were detected again (just under 97% of CD4 and 80% to 90% of CD8), which suggests that memory was broadly maintained. The secondary T-cell response was found to be weaker but faster than the primary response, with a peak reached on day 5 rather than on day 15. Computational filtering was required because FACS-sorted repertoires could contain abundant contaminating clonotypes from the bulk population.

The V end loses 7 bases and the J end loses 2 bases, and a stretch of 14 bases separates them. There are 14 amino acids in the CDR3, from cysteine to phenylalanine inclusive. The kept DNA is CDR3 alone, 42 bases in frame from the first base. As encoded in the germline V gene (reference sequence), CDR1 is MNHEY while CDR2 is SMNVEV. Sequencing instrument: Illumina NovaSeq 6000. TCR cDNA was synthesized by 5'RACE template switching, through which a universal primer site and unique molecular identifiers were introduced. cDNA synthesis was primed from both the TCR alpha and TCR beta constant segments. Library amplification involved two PCR steps, and the second step added sample barcodes and sequencing adapters. Sequencing of libraries was done on Illumina HiSeq 2500 (2x100 bp) or NovaSeq (2x150 bp). In the authors' own workflow: MIGEC handled demultiplexing of reads and collapsing into UMI consensus sequences, while MiXCR performed V(D)J alignment. Clonotypes responding to the vaccine were identified with edgeR on replicate PBMC samples, with the criteria of FDR below 0.01 and a log2 fold change above 5 up to day 15. Each bulk clonotype was labeled CD4 or CD8 based on which sequenced repertoire, CD4 or CD8, contained the clonotype at higher abundance. TCRdb handled the public reads itself, with Q25 trimming in fastp and clone calling in MiXCR, and kept productive beta chains. Records with the same CDR3 protein are collapsed into one entry carrying the most frequent genes and DNA. These V and J calls are TCRdb output, not the study's own analysis. This sample has 340,000 or so distinct CDR3 sequences in its table, and 12% of those were observed once. The ten largest clones take up 2.5% to 4% of the sample.

Source: CD4+ T cells sorted from PBMCs, taken 15 days after the yellow fever booster vaccination. The sequence came from a man aged 18-30 years who received the YFV17D yellow fever vaccine. The chain joins TRBV27 to TRBJ2-5, with the D gene too uncertain to name. The DNA is as follows: TGTGCCAGCAACGTTAGGTCAACTCAAGAGACCCAGTACTTC. This yields the protein CASNVRSTQETQYF.